The 6 T cell receptor beta chains listed next were all sequenced from one sample in a study of T-cell reconstitution after alpha-beta-depleted transplantation in children. The authors prepared the TCRbeta library with unique molecular identifiers. TCRdb ran MiXCR on the PCR reads and lists one entry per CDR3 protein. The sample carries about 610,000 distinct CDR3 sequences, more than 9% recorded once. The sequencing used PBMCs from the stem cell graft donor, collected from the stem cell graft. Receptors were obtained from a human donor who donated a stem cell graft to a child with acute myeloid leukemia.

V usage is TRBV20-1 and J usage is TRBJ2-3, with 8 bases matching TRBD2. This CDR3 is built from 14 residues. CDR1 and CDR2 from the germline V gene are DFQATT and SNEGSKA (reference sequence). V trimming: 6 bases; J trimming: 4 bases; junction bases outside the gene matches: 9. CDR3 region: CSAGKRERSDTQYF. The CDR3 DNA sequence: TGCAGTGCGGGAAAGCGGGAGCGCTCAGATACGCAGTATTTT.

The rearrangement joins TRBV4-3 to TRBJ1-3; D may be TRBD1 (6 bases). Germline V gene data show CDR1 as LGHNA and CDR2 as YSLEER. CDR3 length: 17 amino acids. V lost 0 bases and J 0 bases, leaving 12 bases between the germline ends. The CDR3 DNA reads as TGCGCCAGCAGCCAAGAACAGGGAGTCCACTCTGGAAACACCATATATTTT. Protein: CASSQEQGVHSGNTIYF.

This clonotype was seen ten or more times. The V call is TRBV29-1, the J call TRBJ2-5; 8 nucleotides align to TRBD1. This CDR3 has 13 amino acids. V shed 4 bases and J 2 bases; nucleotides not matched to a gene: 3. CDR1 is SQVTM, CDR2 ANQGSEA, per germline. The CDR3 DNA reads as TGCAGCGTTGGGACAGGGCCACAAGAGACCCAGTACTTC. This gives the protein CSVGTGPQETQYF.

This clonotype was detected ten times or more. The gene calls are TRBV20-1 and TRBJ2-1, with 9 bases fitting TRBD2. Germline trimming cut 6 bases from V and 0 bases from J; bases unmatched to any gene: 12. Germline V CDR1 and CDR2: DFQATT, SNEGSKA (reference sequence). The CDR3 extends over 17 amino acids. This CDR3 reads CSAASSGSSGSYNEQFF. CDR3 DNA sequence: TGCAGTGCCGCGAGTAGCGGGAGCTCGGGCTCCTACAATGAGCAGTTCTTC.

The chain combines TRBV5-5 with TRBJ1-4; D gene unclear. V was shortened by 4 bases and J by 5 bases, with 15 bases between the two germline ends. Germline V gene data show CDR1 as SGHKS and CDR2 as YYEKEE (reference sequence). The CDR3 has 15 amino acids. The CDR3 bases are TGTGCCAGCAGCCTGGGGATGGCCGGCAATGAAAAACTGTTTTTT. This translates into CASSLGMAGNEKLFF.

The chain joins TRBV18 to TRBJ2-7; a weak D match, TRBD1 (7 bases). Trimming took 1 base from V and 0 from J, leaving 22 bases between them. Germline loops: CDR1 KGHSH, CDR2 LQKENI. There are 19 residues in the CDR3. CDR3 sequence (DNA): TGTGCCAGCTCACCACTCCCCAGGGGGGCGCAAAGGAGCTCCTACGAGCAGTACTTC. The encoded protein is CASSPLPRGAQRSSYEQYF.